This T cell receptor (beta chain) was captured in a study of blood T cell repertoires in COVID-19 (dated by TCRdb to about 2020). In the study overall: Samples from collaborators originated in the United States, Italy and Spain and spanned both the acute and convalescent phases of COVID-19. The prospective study material was composed of cDNA or gDNA derived from T cells, B-cell-depleted T cells, or PBMCs. Subjects who had been exposed to COVID-19, were actively infected with it, or had recovered from it provided the deeply sampled blood TCRbeta repertoires that made up the dataset. The repertoires were released in a freely available public database intended as a resource for research on the immune response to SARS-CoV-2. The samples were drawn from the first 160 participants of the ongoing ImmuneRACE study and from roughly 1,300 subjects provided by 6 global collaborators. A de-identified subject ID, COVID-19 status, age in years and sex were almost always included in the sample metadata. HLA class I and class II types, where available, came from metadata supplied by the sample provider rather than from assay-based typing. General study outcomes and caveats: Clinical and demographic metadata were provided uncurated, with the amount varying by source and participant.

Of note for this clone: The antigen it recognizes is unknown. No base qualities exist here, and no much larger clone lies one base off it.

V is pared back by 0 bases and J by 5 bases, with 7 bases lying between the germline termini. In the germline V gene, CDR1 corresponds to KGHSH and CDR2 to LQKENI. Spanning cysteine to phenylalanine, the CDR3 consists of 13 amino acids. The CDR3 DNA has 39 bases and is translated from base 1. TCRbeta CDR3 regions were amplified from genomic DNA by means of the immunoSEQ Assay, a bias-controlled multiplex PCR. Concerning the study's data processing: The number of nucleated cells in each sample was estimated from the amplification of reference gene primers within the assay. Sequence reads were collapsed and filtered to measure the absolute abundance of every unique TCRbeta CDR3 rearrangement. For each sample, productive Simpson clonality was calculated as the square root of Simpson's diversity index over productive rearrangements. As stored in TCRdb, this immuneACCESS dataset retains in-frame rearrangements with V and J assigned. A fraction of the clones does not appear; measured against another copy, unresolved V genes explain less than half of the discrepancy, and the remainder lacks a known reason. The V and J calls and clone size were taken over from that table, and D and trimming were inferred from the DNA. This sample is represented by 200,000 to 250,000 clones; roughly 86% of them were singletons. 3% to 3.5% of the sample goes to the ten largest clones.

Whole blood was collected in K2EDTA tubes by collaborating institutions according to the institutions' own protocols. For TCRbeta analysis, collaborator samples were shipped as frozen whole blood, as isolated PBMCs, or as DNA extracted from either sample type. Sequencing input: peripheral blood. The sequence joins TRBV18 to TRBJ2-5, with an unclear D gene assignment. The TCR sequence derives from a man aged 55-75 years with acute or convalescent COVID-19. The sequenced DNA: TGTGCCAGCTCACCACCCTCCCTGGAGACCCAGTACTTC. It translates as CASSPPSLETQYF.